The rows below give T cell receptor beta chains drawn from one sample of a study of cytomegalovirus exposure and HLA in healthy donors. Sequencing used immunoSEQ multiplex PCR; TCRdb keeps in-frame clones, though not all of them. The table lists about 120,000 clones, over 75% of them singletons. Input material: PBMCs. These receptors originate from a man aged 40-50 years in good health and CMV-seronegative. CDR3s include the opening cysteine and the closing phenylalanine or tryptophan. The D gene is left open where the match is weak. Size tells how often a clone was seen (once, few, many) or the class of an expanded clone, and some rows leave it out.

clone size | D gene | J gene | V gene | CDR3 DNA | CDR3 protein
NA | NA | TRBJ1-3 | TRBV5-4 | TGTGCCAGCAGCTTGGGTTTGCGCAACTCTGGAAACACCATATATTTT | CASSLGLRNSGNTIYF
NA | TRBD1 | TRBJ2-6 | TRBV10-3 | TGTGCCATCATGACAGGGGCTGGGGCCAACGTCCTGACTTTC | CAIMTGAGANVLTF
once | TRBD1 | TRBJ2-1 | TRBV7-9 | TGTGCCAGCAGCTTAGTTGGGGACAGCTACAATGAGCAGTTCTTC | CASSLVGDSYNEQFF
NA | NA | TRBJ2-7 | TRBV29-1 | TGCAGCGCCAGTATATCTCCTTGGGAGCAGTACTTC | CSASISPWEQYF
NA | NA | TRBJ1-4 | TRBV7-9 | TGTGCCAGCAGCTTACTGGCAGGGCAAGGAGAAAAACTGTTTTTT | CASSLLAGQGEKLFF
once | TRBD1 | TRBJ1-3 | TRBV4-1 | TGCGCCAGCAGCCGGGCGGGACAGGGTGGTGGAAACACCATATATTTT | CASSRAGQGGGNTIYF
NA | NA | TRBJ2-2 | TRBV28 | TGTGCCAGCAGTTTATTTTGGGGAGTAGGCACCGGGGAGCTGTTTTTT | CASSLFWGVGTGELFF
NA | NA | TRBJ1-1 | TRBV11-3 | TGTGCCAGCAGCTCGGCGGGGTATGAAGCTTTCTTT | CASSSAGYEAFF
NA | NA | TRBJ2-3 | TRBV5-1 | TGCGCCAGCAGACGACAACCGGGCTGGAGGAATCTATCTAAGGGAGATACGCAGTATTTT | CASRRQPGWRNLSKGDTQYF
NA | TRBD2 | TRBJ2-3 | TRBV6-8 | TGTGCCACCCTCGGGACTAGCGGGTGGGGCACAGATACGCAGTATTTT | CATLGTSGWGTDTQYF
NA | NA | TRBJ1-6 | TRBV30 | TGTGCCTGGAGTGTCTATAGGGAGAATTCACCCCTCCACTTT | CAWSVYRENSPLHF
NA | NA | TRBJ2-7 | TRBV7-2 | TGTGCCAGCAGCTTAGGGTGGTCGGCGGTGAGCTCCTACGAGCAGTACTTC | CASSLGWSAVSSYEQYF
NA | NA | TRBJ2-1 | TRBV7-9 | TGTGCCAGCAGCTTGGCCGACAGTAGGTACTACAATGAGCAGTTCTTC | CASSLADSRYYNEQFF
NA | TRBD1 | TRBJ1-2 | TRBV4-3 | TGCGCCAGCAGCCAAGAACCGGGACAGGGGATTGGCTATGGCTACACCTTC | CASSQEPGQGIGYGYTF
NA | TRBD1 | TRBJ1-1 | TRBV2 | TGTGCCAGCAGTTGGGACAGTATGAACACTGAAGCTTTCTTT | CASSWDSMNTEAFF
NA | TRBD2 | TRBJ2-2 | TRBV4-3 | TGCGCCAGCAGCCAAGACGGACTAGCGAGCCCAGGCGGGGAGCTGTTTTTT | CASSQDGLASPGGELFF
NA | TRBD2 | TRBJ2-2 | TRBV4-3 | TGCGCCAGCAGCCAAGGGGGACTAGCGGGAGTCCCGGGCGGCGGGGAGCTGTTTTTT | CASSQGGLAGVPGGGELFF
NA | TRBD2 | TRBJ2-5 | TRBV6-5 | TGTGCCAGCAGGTCTAGCGGGGCCCAAGAGACCCAGTACTTC | CASRSSGAQETQYF
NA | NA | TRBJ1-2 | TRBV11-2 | TGTGCCAGCAGCTCTCAAAGCGGGACCTTCTATGGCTACACCTTC | CASSSQSGTFYGYTF
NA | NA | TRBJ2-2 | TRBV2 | TGTGCCAGCCGGCCGAGACTGAACACCGGGGAGCTGTTTTTT | CASRPRLNTGELFF
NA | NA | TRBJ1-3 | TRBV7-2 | TGTGCCAGCAGCTTAATTGGCCGAGGAAACACCATATATTTT | CASSLIGRGNTIYF
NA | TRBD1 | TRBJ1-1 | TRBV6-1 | TGTGCCAGCAGCCCAAGGACAGGGGCTCACGCTGAAGCTTTCTTT | CASSPRTGAHAEAFF
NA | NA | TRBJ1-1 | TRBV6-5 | TGTGCCAGCAGCCGAGATCCTTATACTAAAGCTTTCTTT | CASSRDPYTKAFF
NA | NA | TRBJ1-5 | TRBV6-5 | TGTGCCAGCAGCAGCAGGGTGGAGCAGCCCCAGCATTTT | CASSSRVEQPQHF
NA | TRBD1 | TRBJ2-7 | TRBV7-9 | TGTGCCAGCAGCTTACCGCTTGAGACAGGGACAAGGGACGAGCAGTACTTC | CASSLPLETGTRDEQYF
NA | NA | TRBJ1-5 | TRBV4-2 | TGTGCCAGCAGCCAAGAATGGGGGGGCAATCAGCCCCAGCATTTT | CASSQEWGGNQPQHF
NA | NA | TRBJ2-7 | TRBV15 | TGTGCCACCAGCAGAACAGGGATCCCCAGCTACGAGCAGTACTTC | CATSRTGIPSYEQYF
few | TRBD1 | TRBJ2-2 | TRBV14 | TGTGCCAGCAGAGGGACAGGTACCGGGGAGCTGTTTTTT | CASRGTGTGELFF
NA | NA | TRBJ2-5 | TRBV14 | TGTGCCAGCAGCCAGTTGCAGGGGTACCAAGAGACCCAGTACTTC | CASSQLQGYQETQYF
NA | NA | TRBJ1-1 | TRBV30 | TGTGCCTGGAGTGTAGGGGGTTTAGAAGCTTTCTTT | CAWSVGGLEAFF
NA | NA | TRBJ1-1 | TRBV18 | TGTGCCAGCTCCCACGGGGGGAACACTGAAGCTTTCTTT | CASSHGGNTEAFF
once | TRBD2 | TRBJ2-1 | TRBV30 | TGTGCCTGGGGGGCCTCAGCGGGAGGGCCTCACAATGAGCAGTTCTTC | CAWGASAGGPHNEQFF
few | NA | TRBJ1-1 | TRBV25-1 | TGTGCCAGCAGTCGGAGCACTGAAGCTTTCTTT | CASSRSTEAFF
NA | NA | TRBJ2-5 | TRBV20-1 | TGCAGTGCCCCGCAAGAGACCCAGTACTTC | CSAPQETQYF
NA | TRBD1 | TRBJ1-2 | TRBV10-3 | TGTGCCATCTTCTCAGGGGGCAGGGGTAACTATGGCTACACCTTC | CAIFSGGRGNYGYTF
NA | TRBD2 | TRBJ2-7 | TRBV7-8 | TGTGCCAGCAGCTTATCCCCCCCAAGGACTAGCGTACTAACCTACGAGCAGTACTTC | CASSLSPPRTSVLTYEQYF
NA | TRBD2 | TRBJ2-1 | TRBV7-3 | TGTGCCAGCAGCTCCCGTTCTAGCGGGAGCAATGAGCAGTTCTTC | CASSSRSSGSNEQFF
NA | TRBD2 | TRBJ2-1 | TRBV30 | TGTGCCTGGAGTGCGGGACTAGCGGGGGGGAGGCAGTTCTTC | CAWSAGLAGGRQFF
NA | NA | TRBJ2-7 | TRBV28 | TGTGCCAGCAGAAAACAGGGCTACGAGCAGTACTTC | CASRKQGYEQYF
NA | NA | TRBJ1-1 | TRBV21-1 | TGTGCCAGCAGCAGAAGTACAGGGATTTGCACTGAAGCTTTCTTT | CASSRSTGICTEAFF
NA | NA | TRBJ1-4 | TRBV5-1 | TGCGCCAGCAGCTTGGCCGGAAGGGGAGGTGAAAAACTGTTTTTT | CASSLAGRGGEKLFF
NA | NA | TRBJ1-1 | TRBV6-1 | TGTGCCAGCAGTGAGTCGTACGGTGTTGTTACTGAAGCTTTCTTT | CASSESYGVVTEAFF
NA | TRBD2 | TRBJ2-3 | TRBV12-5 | TGTGCTAGTGGTTCGGGGACTAGCGGGACCACAGATACGCAGTATTTT | CASGSGTSGTTDTQYF
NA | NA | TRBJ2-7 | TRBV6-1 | TGTGCCAGCAGTGATGGATGGGCCGAGCAGTACTTC | CASSDGWAEQYF
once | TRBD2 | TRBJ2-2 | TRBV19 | TGTGCCAGTAGTAGGCGGGGGGGCCCGCCCGGGGAGCTGTTTTTT | CASSRRGGPPGELFF
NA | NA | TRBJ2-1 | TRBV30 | TGTGCCCGAAAACTAGCTAATGAGCAGTTCTTC | CARKLANEQFF
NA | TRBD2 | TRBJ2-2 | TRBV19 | TGTGCCAGTAGCAGGGGCGGACTAGCGGGGGGAAGCACCGGGGAGCTGTTTTTT | CASSRGGLAGGSTGELFF
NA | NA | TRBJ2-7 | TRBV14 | TGTGCCAGCAGCCAAGATGGTGCGTTCCCCTACGAGCAGTACTTC | CASSQDGAFPYEQYF
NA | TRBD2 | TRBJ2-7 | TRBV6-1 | TGTGCCAGCACGGGGTCGGGAGGGCCTCACGAGCAGTACTTC | CASTGSGGPHEQYF
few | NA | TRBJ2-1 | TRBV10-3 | TGTGCCATCAGTGTGGGGTTCACCGAGGGTGAGCAGTTCTTC | CAISVGFTEGEQFF
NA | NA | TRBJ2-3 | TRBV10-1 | TGCGCCAGCAGTGAGTCTCCACACACAGATACGCAGTATTTT | CASSESPHTDTQYF
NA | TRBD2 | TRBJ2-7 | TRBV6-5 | TGTGCCAGCAGAGAACGCCTAGCGGGGGCCTACGAGCAGTACTTC | CASRERLAGAYEQYF
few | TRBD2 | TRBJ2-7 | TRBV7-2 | TGTGCCAGCAGCTCCTTAGCGGGAAGGGGTTCCTACGAGCAGTACTTC | CASSSLAGRGSYEQYF
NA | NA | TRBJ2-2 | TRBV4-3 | TGCGCCAGCAGCCAAGATCGGGGAAGGGAGCTGTTTTTT | CASSQDRGRELFF